The subject of this entry is one T cell receptor beta chain. The sample originates from a study of blood T cell repertoires in COVID-19. Donors in Cohort 3 counted as recovered after two negative PCRs, clearance, or symptom resolution. Original processing notes: Reference gene primer amplification yielded estimated nucleated cell counts. This table comes from immunoSEQ multiplex PCR, and its TCRdb copy is limited to in-frame clones, with some not included. The DNA was the basis for D and trimming; V, J and clone size are from that table. The sample yields roughly 250,000 clones, around 90% seen once. The germline V and J ends were trimmed by 3 bases and 0 bases, with 12 bases remaining between them. The V gene's germline CDR1 is GTSNPN and CDR2 SVGIG (reference sequence). The CDR3 length is 15 residues.

This chain joins TRBV30 and TRBJ1-3; D call uncertain. The clonotype was recovered from a woman aged 45-59 years who had recovered from COVID-19. Material: PBMCs or T cells enriched from blood (not recorded which). CDR3 amino acids: CAWSREGLSGNTIYF. The CDR3 DNA is TGTGCCTGGAGCCGGGAAGGCCTCTCTGGAAACACCATATATTTT.